Detailed here is one TCR beta chain. Its antigen is not identified. This CDR3 has 14 amino acids. The V and J ends lost 3 bases and 7 bases, in that order; junction bases with no gene match: 4. Germline CDR1 LGHNA, CDR2 YSLEER. Unique molecular identifiers were present on the cDNA, and a universal primer site came from template switching. TCRdb reanalysed the 5' RACE reads using MiXCR and keeps one entry per CDR3 protein. The sample has 600,000 to 700,000 distinct CDR3 sequences, about 20% seen once. This sample was included in a study of identical twins. Notes on the study in general: Within twin pairs, the out-of-frame alpha sequences they shared showed excess low generation probability. Invariant MAIT and iNKT cells could partly confound zero-insertion analyses.

Another study also made use of these data, one on T cells expressing NK-cell markers. That source notes: In a group of several donors, dominant NKG2C+ clonotypes represented roughly 1.0-7.5% of CD8+ T cells.

This sequence was found in a young woman in good health. Sequencing used PBMCs. The chain couples TRBV4-3 to TRBJ2-2, with 8 bases aligning to TRBD2. The CDR3 reads CASSHTGGGGELFF. In DNA form, the CDR3 reads TGCGCCAGCAGCCATACGGGAGGGGGCGGGGAGCTGTTTTTT.